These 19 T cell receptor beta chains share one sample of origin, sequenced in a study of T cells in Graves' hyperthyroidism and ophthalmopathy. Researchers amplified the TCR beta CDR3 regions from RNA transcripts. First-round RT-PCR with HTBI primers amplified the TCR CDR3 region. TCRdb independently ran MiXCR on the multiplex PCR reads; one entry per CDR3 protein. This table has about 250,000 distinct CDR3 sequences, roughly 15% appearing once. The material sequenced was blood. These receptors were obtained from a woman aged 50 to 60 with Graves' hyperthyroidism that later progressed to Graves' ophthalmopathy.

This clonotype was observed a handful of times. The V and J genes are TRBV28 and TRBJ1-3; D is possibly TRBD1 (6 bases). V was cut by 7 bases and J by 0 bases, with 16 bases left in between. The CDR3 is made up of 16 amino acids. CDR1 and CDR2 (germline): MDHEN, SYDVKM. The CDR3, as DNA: TGTGCCAGCACCAGGGGTACAGGTAACTCTGGAAACACCATATATTTT. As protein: CASTRGTGNSGNTIYF. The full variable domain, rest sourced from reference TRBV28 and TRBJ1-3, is DVKVTQSSRYLVKRTGEKVFLECVQDMDHENMFWYRQDPGLGLRLIYFSYDVKMKEKGDIPEGYSVSREKKERFSLILESASTNQTSMYLCASTRGTGNSGNTIYFGEGSWLTVV.

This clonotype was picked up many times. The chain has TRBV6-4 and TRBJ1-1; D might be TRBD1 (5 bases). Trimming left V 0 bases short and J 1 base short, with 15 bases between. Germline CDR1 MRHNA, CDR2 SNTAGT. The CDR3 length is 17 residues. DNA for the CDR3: TGTGCCAGCAGTGACTCGAAGGGGCGCATATCGAACACTGAAGCTTTCTTT. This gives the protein CASSDSKGRISNTEAFF.

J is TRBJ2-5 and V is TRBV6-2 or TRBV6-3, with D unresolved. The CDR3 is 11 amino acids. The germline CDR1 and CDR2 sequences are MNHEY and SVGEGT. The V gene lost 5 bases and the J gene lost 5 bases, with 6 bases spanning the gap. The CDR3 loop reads CASSTVETQYF. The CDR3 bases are TGTGCCAGCAGTACCGTGGAGACCCAGTACTTC.

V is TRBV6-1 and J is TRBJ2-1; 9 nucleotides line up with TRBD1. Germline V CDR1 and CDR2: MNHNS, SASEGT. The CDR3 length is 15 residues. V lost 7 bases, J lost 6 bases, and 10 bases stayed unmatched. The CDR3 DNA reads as TGTGCCAGCAAAACCGGGACAGGGCTCTTCAATGAGCAGTTCTTC. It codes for CASKTGTGLFNEQFF.

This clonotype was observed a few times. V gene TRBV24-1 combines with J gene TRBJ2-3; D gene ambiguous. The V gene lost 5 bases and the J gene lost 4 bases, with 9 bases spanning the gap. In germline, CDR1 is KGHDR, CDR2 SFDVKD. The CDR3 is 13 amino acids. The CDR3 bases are TGTGCCACCAGTGGGCTTGAAGCAGATACGCAGTATTTT. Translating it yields CATSGLEADTQYF.

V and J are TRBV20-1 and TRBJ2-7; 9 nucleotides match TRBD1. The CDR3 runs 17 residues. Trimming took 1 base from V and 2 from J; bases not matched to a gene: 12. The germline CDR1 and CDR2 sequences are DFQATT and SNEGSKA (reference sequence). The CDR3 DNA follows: TGCAGTGCTAGAGTCCGGACAGGGGATAATCCCACCTACGAGCAGTACTTC. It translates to CSARVRTGDNPTYEQYF.

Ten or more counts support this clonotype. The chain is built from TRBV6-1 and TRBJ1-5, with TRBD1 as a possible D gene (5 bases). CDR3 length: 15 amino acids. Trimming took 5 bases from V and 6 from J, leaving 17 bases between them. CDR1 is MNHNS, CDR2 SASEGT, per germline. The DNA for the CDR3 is TGTGCCAGCAGTAGCCGTAGGCCGGGGGGTCAGCCCCAGCATTTT. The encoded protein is CASSSRRPGGQPQHF.

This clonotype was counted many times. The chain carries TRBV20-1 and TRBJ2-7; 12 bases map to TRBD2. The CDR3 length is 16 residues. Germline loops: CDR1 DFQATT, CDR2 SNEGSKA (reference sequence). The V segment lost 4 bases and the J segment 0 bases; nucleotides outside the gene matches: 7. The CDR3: CSAIPGLAGSSYEQYF. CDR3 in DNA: TGCAGTGCTATTCCGGGACTAGCGGGCAGCTCCTACGAGCAGTACTTC.

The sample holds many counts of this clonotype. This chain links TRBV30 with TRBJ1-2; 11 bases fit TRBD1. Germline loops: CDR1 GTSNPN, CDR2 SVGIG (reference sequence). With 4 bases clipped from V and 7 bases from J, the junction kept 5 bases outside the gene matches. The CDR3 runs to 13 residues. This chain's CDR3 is CAWNSGTGGGYTF. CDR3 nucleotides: TGTGCCTGGAACTCCGGGACAGGGGGTGGCTACACCTTC.

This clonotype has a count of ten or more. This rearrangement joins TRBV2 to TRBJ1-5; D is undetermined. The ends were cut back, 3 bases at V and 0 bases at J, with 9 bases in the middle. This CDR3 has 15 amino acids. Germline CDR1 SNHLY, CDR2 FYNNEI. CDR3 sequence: CASSDPLNSNQPQHF. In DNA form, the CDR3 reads TGTGCCAGCAGTGATCCCCTCAATAGCAATCAGCCCCAGCATTTT.

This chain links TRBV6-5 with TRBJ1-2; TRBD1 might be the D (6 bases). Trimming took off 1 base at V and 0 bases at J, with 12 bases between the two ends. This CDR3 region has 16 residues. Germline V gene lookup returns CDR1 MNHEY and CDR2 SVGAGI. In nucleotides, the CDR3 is TGTGCCAGCAGTTACTTTGAGGGGGGGACTAACTATGGCTACACCTTC. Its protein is CASSYFEGGTNYGYTF.

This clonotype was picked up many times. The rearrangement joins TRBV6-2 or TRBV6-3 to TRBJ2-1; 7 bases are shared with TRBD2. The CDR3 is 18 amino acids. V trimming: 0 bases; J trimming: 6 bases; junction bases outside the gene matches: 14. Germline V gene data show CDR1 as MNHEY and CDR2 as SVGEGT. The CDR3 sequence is CASSYSERGPWRSNEQFF. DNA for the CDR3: TGTGCCAGCAGTTACTCCGAGCGGGGACCATGGAGAAGCAATGAGCAGTTCTTC.

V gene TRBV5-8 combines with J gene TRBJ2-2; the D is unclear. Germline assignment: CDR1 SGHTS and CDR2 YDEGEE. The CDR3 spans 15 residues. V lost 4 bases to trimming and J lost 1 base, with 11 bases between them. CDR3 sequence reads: CASSPPLGNTGELFF. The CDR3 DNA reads TGTGCCAGCAGCCCCCCCTTGGGGAACACCGGGGAGCTGTTTTTT.

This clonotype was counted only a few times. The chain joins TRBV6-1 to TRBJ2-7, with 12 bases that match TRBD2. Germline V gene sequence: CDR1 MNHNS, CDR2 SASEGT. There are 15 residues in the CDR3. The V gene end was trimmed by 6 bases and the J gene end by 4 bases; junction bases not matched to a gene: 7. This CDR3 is CASRGTSGRPYEQYF. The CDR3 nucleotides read TGTGCCAGCAGAGGGACTAGCGGGCGCCCTTACGAGCAGTACTTC.

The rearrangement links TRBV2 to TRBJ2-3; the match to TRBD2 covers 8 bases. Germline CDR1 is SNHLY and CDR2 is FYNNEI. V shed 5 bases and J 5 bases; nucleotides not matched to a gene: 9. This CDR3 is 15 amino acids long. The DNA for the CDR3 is TGTGCCAGCAGTTTCTCGGGACTAGGAGGAGATACGCAGTATTTT. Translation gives CASSFSGLGGDTQYF.

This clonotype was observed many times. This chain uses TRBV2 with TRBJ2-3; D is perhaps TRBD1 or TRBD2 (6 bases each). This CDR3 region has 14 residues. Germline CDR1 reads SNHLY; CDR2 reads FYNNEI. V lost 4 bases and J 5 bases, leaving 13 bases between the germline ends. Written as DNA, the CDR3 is TGTGCCAGCAGTGGGGGCAGGGGAGGAGATACGCAGTATTTT. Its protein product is CASSGGRGGDTQYF.

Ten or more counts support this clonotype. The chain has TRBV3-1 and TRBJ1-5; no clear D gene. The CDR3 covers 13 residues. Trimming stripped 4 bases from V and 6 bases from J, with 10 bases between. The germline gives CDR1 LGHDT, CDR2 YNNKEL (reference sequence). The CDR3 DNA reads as TGTGCCAGCAGCCTGCCAGGACGTCAGCCCCAGCATTTT. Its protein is CASSLPGRQPQHF.

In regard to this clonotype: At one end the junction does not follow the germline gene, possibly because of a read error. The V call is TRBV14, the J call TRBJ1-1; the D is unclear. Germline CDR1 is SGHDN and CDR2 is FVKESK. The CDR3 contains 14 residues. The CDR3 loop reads CVSSQDLGYTAPFF. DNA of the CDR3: TGTGTCAGCAGCCAAGATTTGGGGTACACGGCCCCCTTCTTT. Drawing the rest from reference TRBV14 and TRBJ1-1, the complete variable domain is EAGVTQFPSHSVIEKGQTVTLRCDPISGHDNLYWYRRVMGKEIKFLLHFVKESKQDESGMPNNRFLAERTGGTYSTLKVQPAELEDSGVYFCVSSQDLGYTAPFFGQGTRLTVV.

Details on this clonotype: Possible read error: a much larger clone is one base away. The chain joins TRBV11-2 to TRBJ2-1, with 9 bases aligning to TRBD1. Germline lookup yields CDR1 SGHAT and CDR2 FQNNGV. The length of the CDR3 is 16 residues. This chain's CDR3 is CASSSLGQGSYDEQFF. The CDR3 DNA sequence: TGTGCCAGCAGCTCCTTAGGACAGGGGTCCTACGATGAGCAGTTCTTC. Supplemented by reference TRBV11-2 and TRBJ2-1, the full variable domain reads EAGVAQSPRYKIIEKRQSVAFWCNPISGHATLYWYQQILGQGPKLLIQFQNNGVVDDSQLPKDRFSAERLKGVDSTLKIQPAKLEDSAVYLCASSSLGQGSYDEQFFGPGTRLTVL.